This TCR beta chain was recorded in a study of spatial heterogeneity in lung cancer. Overall study context: Compared with alpha-chain sequences, beta-chain sequences were consistently detected in greater numbers. Study-level results: The appearance of ubiquitous expanded tumor TCRs in blood was greater at resection than follow-up.

Many counts were recorded for this clonotype. What it binds is not known. A library prepared for alpha chains yielded this beta chain as an off-target read; its size is of little meaning. The time point: sample taken at primary tumor resection. Whole RNA, which was extracted from tumor, nontumor lung tissue or frozen PBMC, was sequenced without any cell sorting. V lost 6 bases and J lost 8, with 17 bases in between. The CDR3 extends over 14 amino acids. The germline V gene encodes CDR1 SGHAT and CDR2 FQNNGV. Each TCR cDNA molecule carried a unique molecular identifier. TCRdb redid the calling of the 5' RACE reads with MiXCR, one entry per CDR3 protein. The sample shows 7,500 to 8,000 distinct CDR3 sequences, approximately 8.6% of them seen only once.

This clonotype was sampled from a male donor with early-stage non-small cell lung cancer. The chain is built from TRBV11-2 and TRBJ2-1; D remains ambiguous. Sequencing was performed on PBMCs, taken at surgery. CDR3 DNA sequence: TGTGCCAGCAGTCGTGCCGTTAAGTGGTATGAGCAGTTCTTC. It translates to CASSRAVKWYEQFF.